Listed below are T cell receptor beta chains from one sample, sequenced in a study of cytomegalovirus exposure and HLA in healthy donors. TCRdb's table, derived via immunoSEQ multiplex PCR, lists solely in-frame clones and lacks some. The sample records 85,000 to 130,000 clones, roughly four fifths being singletons. Material for sequencing was PBMCs. Receptors were obtained from a man over 45 in good health and CMV-seronegative. Each CDR3 is given with its conserved first and last residue. D genes are given only for firm matches. Part of the rows lack a size; the others show once, few, many or a class for expanded clones.

j_call,clone_size,d_call,v_call,cdr3_aa,cdr3_nt
TRBJ2-3,NA,NA,TRBV5-1,CASSLQENTDTQYF,TGCGCCAGCAGCTTACAGGAGAACACAGATACGCAGTATTTT
TRBJ2-3,NA,NA,TRBV15,CATSTEGTDTQYF,TGTGCCACCAGCACGGAGGGCACAGATACGCAGTATTTT
TRBJ1-6,NA,TRBD1,TRBV5-1,CASRQGPSSYNSPLHF,TGCGCCAGCAGACAGGGGCCAAGCTCCTATAATTCACCCCTCCACTTT
TRBJ1-5,NA,NA,TRBV1,CTSSQDDLESLYSNQPQHF,TGCACCAGCAGCCAAGACGACTTGGAAAGCTTATATAGCAATCAGCCCCAGCATTTT
TRBJ2-1,few,TRBD2,TRBV5-4,CASSLASGGGSYNEQFF,TGTGCCAGCAGCTTGGCTAGCGGGGGGGGATCCTACAATGAGCAGTTCTTC
TRBJ1-6,NA,NA,TRBV2,CASDIPNSPLHF,TGTGCCAGCGACATTCCCAATTCACCCCTCCACTTT
TRBJ2-1,NA,TRBD1,TRBV6-5,CASKDRGPGNEQFF,TGTGCCAGCAAGGACAGGGGGCCGGGGAATGAGCAGTTCTTC
TRBJ2-4,once,NA,TRBV6-5,CASTKAQGGDIQYF,TGTGCCAGCACCAAGGCACAGGGGGGGGACATTCAGTACTTC
TRBJ2-3,NA,TRBD2,TRBV10-2,CASSLRTSGTDTQYF,TGCGCCAGCAGCCTTAGGACTAGCGGTACAGATACGCAGTATTTT
TRBJ1-2,NA,TRBD1,TRBV19,CASSIPAGGDYGYTF,TGTGCCAGTAGTATTCCCGCAGGGGGTGACTATGGCTACACCTTC
TRBJ2-7,NA,NA,TRBV27,CASSLRADGGYEQYF,TGTGCCAGCAGTTTAAGGGCAGACGGAGGATACGAGCAGTACTTC
TRBJ2-1,few,NA,TRBV4-3,CASSQELDAISYNEQFF,TGCGCCAGCAGCCAAGAGTTAGATGCCATCTCCTACAATGAGCAGTTCTTC
TRBJ1-1,NA,NA,TRBV7-2,CASSKTGHVNTEAFF,TGTGCCAGCAGCAAGACGGGACATGTGAACACTGAAGCTTTCTTT
TRBJ1-2,NA,NA,TRBV19,CASSDRGPRQGYTF,TGTGCCAGTAGCGACCGGGGTCCCCGACAAGGCTACACCTTC
TRBJ1-4,NA,TRBD1,TRBV7-8,CASSRPGGGGEKLFF,TGTGCCAGCAGTCGACCAGGGGGCGGTGGTGAAAAACTGTTTTTT
TRBJ1-1,NA,TRBD1,TRBV7-8,CASSFGAGQGERTEAFF,TGTGCCAGCAGCTTTGGGGCCGGACAGGGAGAGAGAACTGAAGCTTTCTTT
TRBJ1-5,few,NA,TRBV11-2,CASSFAPAEQPQHF,TGTGCCAGCAGCTTCGCCCCAGCGGAGCAGCCCCAGCATTTT
TRBJ1-1,NA,NA,TRBV11-2,CASSLVGQSNAEAFF,TGTGCCAGCAGCTTAGTGGGGCAGAGTAATGCTGAAGCTTTCTTT
TRBJ1-4,NA,NA,TRBV2,CASETGPSSNEKLFF,TGTGCCAGCGAAACAGGACCTTCGTCTAATGAAAAACTGTTTTTT
TRBJ1-1,once,NA,TRBV13,CASSSLGGIEAFF,TGTGCCAGCAGCTCGCTAGGGGGTATTGAAGCTTTCTTT